This T cell receptor (beta chain) was identified during a study of human T cells and chemical hapten exposure. Overall study findings and caveats: Correlating positively with patch test score were the PT1 expanded TCR counts.

Using its own MiXCR run on the RACE reads, TCRdb lists one record per CDR3 protein. This table has about 80,000 distinct CDR3 sequences, approximately 15% appearing once. This sample's time point: pre-sensitization, week 0. The treatment: therapeutic diphenylcyclopropenone sensitization with weekly scalp DPC. Ahead of applying each patch test, blood was sampled. Extraction of total RNA was performed on unfractionated whole blood. This clonotype was detected only a few times. The antigen remains unidentified. Germline lookup yields CDR1 SGHAT and CDR2 FQNNGV. V gave up 5 bases and J gave up 3 bases, with 11 bases separating them. This CDR3 contains 14 residues.

The specimen comprised whole blood, sampled in connection with sensitization to the hapten diphenylcyclopropenone (DPC). This TCR was recovered from a woman in her forties or fifties with alopecia areata. Some clones in this sample may be carry-over from other donors' samples. J is TRBJ1-5 and V is TRBV11-2; D may be TRBD1 (5 bases). The DNA of the CDR3 is TGTGCCAGCAGCCAAGACAGCCACAATCAGCCCCAGCATTTT. This encodes CASSQDSHNQPQHF.